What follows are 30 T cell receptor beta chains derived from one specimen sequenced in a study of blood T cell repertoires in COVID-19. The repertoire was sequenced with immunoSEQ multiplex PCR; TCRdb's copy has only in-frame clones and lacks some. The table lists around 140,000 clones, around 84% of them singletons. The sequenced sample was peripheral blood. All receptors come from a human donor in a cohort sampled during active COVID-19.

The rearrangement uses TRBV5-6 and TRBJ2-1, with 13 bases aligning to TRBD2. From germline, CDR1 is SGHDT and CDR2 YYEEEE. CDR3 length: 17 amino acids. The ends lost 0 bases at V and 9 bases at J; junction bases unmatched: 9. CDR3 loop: CASSLASGLAGIGEQFF. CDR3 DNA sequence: TGTGCCAGCAGCTTGGCCTCGGGACTAGCGGGAATAGGTGAGCAGTTCTTC.

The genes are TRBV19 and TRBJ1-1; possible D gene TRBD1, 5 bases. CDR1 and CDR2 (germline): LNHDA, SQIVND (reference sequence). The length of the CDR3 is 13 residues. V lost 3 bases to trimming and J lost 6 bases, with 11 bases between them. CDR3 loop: CASSIPQGPEAFF. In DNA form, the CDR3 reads TGTGCCAGTAGTATCCCTCAGGGTCCTGAAGCTTTCTTT. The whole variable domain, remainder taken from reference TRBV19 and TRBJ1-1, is DGGITQSPKYLFRKEGQNVTLSCEQNLNHDAMYWYRQDPGQGLRLIYYSQIVNDFQKGDIAEGYSVSREKKESFPLTVTSAQKNPTAFYLCASSIPQGPEAFFGQGTRLTVV.

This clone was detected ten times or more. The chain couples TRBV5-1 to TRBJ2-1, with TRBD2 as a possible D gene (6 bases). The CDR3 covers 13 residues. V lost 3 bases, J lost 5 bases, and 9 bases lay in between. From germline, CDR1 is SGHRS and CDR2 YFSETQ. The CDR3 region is CASSSRLDNEQFF. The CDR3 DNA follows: TGCGCCAGCAGCTCCCGACTAGACAATGAGCAGTTCTTC.

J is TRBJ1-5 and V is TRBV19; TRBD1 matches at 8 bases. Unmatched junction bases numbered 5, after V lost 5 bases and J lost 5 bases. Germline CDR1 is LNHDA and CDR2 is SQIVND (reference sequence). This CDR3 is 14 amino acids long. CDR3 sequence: CASSFAGGDQPQHF. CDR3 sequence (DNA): TGTGCCAGTAGTTTTGCAGGGGGCGATCAGCCCCAGCATTTT.

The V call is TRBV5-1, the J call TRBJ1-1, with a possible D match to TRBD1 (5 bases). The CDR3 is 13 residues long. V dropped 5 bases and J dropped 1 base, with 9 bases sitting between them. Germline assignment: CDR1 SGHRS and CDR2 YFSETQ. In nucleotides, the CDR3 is TGCGCCAGCAGACGGGACTCGAACACTGAAGCTTTCTTT. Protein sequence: CASRRDSNTEAFF.

The CDR3 DNA follows: TGTGCCAGCAGCTTCGGAACAGGGAACACTGAAGCTTTCTTT. Translating gives CASSFGTGNTEAFF. The V and J genes are TRBV7-8 and TRBJ1-1; D might be TRBD1 (5 bases). Germline V gives CDR1 SGHVS, CDR2 FQNEAQ. This CDR3 region has 14 residues. Trimming shortened V by 3 bases and J by 1 base, and 9 bases separated the two germline ends.

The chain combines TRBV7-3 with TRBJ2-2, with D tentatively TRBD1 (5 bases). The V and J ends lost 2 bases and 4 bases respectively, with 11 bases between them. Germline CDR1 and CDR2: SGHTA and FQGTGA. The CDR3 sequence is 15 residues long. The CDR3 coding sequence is TGTGCCAGCAGCTTATCAGGGATTACCACCGGGGAGCTGTTTTTT. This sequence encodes CASSLSGITTGELFF. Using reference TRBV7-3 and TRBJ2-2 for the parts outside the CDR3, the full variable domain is GAGVSQTPSNKVTEKGKYVELRCDPISGHTALYWYRQSLGQGPEFLIYFQGTGAADDSGLPNDRFFAVRPEGSVSTLKIQRTERGDSAVYLCASSLSGITTGELFFGEGSRLTVL.

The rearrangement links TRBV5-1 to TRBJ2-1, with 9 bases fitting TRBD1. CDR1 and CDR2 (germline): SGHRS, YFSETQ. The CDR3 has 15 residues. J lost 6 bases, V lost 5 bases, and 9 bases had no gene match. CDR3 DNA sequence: TGCGCCAGCAGACGAACGGGACAGGGCTCCAATGAGCAGTTCTTC. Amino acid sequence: CASRRTGQGSNEQFF.

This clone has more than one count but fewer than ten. The CDR3 nucleotides read TGTGCCAGCTCACGGGACAGCTCTGAGGACGAGCAGTACTTC. Translated, it gives CASSRDSSEDEQYF. V usage is TRBV18 and J usage is TRBJ2-7; TRBD1 aligns across 7 bases. The junction had 8 bases not matched to a gene; V was cut back by 4 bases and J by 5 bases. From germline, CDR1 is KGHSH and CDR2 LQKENI. This CDR3 spans 14 amino acids.

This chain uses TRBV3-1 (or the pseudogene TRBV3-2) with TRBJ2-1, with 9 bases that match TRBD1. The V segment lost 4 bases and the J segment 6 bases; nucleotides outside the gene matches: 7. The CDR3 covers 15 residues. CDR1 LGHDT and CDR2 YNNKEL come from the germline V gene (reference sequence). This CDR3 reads CASSPIGQGFNEQFF. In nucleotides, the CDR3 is TGTGCCAGCAGCCCCATCGGACAGGGGTTCAATGAGCAGTTCTTC.

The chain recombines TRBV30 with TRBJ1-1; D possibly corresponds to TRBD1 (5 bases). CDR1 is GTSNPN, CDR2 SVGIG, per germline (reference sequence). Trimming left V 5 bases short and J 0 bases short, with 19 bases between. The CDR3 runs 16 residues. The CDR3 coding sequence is TGTGCCTGGGGGGCCCGTCTCGGAGGGGTGAACACTGAAGCTTTCTTT. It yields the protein CAWGARLGGVNTEAFF.

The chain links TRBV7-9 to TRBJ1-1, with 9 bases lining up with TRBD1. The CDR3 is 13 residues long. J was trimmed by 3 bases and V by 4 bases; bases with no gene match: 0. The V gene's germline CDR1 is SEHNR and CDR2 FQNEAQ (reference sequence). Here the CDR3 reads CASSWDRDTEAFF. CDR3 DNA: TGTGCCAGCAGCTGGGACAGGGACACTGAAGCTTTCTTT. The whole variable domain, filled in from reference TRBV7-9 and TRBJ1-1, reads DTGVSQNPRHKITKRGQNVTFRCDPISEHNRLYWYRQTLGQGPEFLTYFQNEAQLEKSRLLSDRFSAERPKGSFSTLEIQRTEQGDSAMYLCASSWDRDTEAFFGQGTRLTVV.

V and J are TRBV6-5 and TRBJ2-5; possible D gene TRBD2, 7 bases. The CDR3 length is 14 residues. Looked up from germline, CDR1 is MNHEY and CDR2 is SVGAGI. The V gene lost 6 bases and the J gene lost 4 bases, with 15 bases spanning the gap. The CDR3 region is CASSPWGGGETQYF. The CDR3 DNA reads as TGTGCCAGCAGCCCGTGGGGGGGCGGAGAGACCCAGTACTTC.

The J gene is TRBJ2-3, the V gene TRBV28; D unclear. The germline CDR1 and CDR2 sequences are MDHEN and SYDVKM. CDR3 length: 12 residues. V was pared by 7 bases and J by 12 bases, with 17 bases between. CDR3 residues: CASTASSRVQYF. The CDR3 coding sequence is TGTGCCAGCACCGCTTCCTCTCGGGTCCAGTATTTT. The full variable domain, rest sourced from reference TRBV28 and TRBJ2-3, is DVKVTQSSRYLVKRTGEKVFLECVQDMDHENMFWYRQDPGLGLRLIYFSYDVKMKEKGDIPEGYSVSREKKERFSLILESASTNQTSMYLCASTASSRVQYFGPGTRLTVL.

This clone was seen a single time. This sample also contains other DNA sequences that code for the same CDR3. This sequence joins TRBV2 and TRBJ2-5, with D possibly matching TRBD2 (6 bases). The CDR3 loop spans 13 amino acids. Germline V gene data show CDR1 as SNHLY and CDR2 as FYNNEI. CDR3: CAGTSNRQETQYF. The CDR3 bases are TGTGCGGGCACTAGCAACAGGCAAGAGACCCAGTACTTC.

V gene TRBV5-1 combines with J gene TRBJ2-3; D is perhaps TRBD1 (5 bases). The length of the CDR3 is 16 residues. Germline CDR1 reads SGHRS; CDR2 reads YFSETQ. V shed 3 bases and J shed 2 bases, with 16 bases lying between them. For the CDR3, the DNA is TGCGCCAGCAGCTCCATAAATAGGGGTCTCACAGATACGCAGTATTTT. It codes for CASSSINRGLTDTQYF.

The CDR3: CASSYSGQRDGYTF. Written as DNA, the CDR3 is TGTGCCAGCAGTTACTCGGGACAGCGGGATGGCTACACCTTC. The chain joins TRBV6-5 to TRBJ1-2, with TRBD1 identical over 7 bases. Germline assignment: CDR1 MNHEY and CDR2 SVGAGI. The CDR3 is 14 amino acids. V lost 0 bases to trimming and J lost 6 bases; unmatched junction nucleotides: 4.

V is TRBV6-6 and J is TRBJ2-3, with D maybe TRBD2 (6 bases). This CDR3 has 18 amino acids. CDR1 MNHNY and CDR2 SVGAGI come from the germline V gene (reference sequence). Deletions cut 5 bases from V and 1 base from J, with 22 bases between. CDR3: CASSGSLRLAQRTDTQYF. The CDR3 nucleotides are TGTGCCAGCAGTGGATCCCTCCGGCTAGCGCAACGCACAGATACGCAGTATTTT.

The CDR3 reads CASSFGSKQGDSNQPQHF. The CDR3 coding sequence is TGTGCCAGCAGCTTTGGCTCTAAACAGGGGGATAGCAATCAGCCCCAGCATTTT. The chain links TRBV7-9 to TRBJ1-5, with 8 nucleotides matching TRBD1. Trimming removed 3 bases from V and 0 bases from J; junction bases left unmatched: 10. Germline CDR1 and CDR2: SEHNR and FQNEAQ (reference sequence). This CDR3 is 18 amino acids long.

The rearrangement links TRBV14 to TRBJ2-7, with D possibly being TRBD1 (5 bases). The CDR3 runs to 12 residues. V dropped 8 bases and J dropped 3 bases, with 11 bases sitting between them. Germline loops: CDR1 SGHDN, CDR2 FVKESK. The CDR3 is CASSLQGYEQYF. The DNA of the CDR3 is TGTGCCAGCTCACTTCAGGGCTACGAGCAGTACTTC.

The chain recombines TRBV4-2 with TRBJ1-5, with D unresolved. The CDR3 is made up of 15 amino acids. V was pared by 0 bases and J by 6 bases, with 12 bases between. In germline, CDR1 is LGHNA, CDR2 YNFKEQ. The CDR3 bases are TGTGCCAGCAGCCAAGAAGGCCAGCCGGGTCAGCCCCAGCATTTT. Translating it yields CASSQEGQPGQPQHF.

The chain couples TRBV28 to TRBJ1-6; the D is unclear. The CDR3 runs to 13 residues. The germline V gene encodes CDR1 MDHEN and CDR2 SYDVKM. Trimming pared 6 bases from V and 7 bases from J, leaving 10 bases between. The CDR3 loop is CASRPQQNSPLHF. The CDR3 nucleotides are TGTGCCAGCAGGCCCCAACAGAATTCACCCCTCCACTTT.

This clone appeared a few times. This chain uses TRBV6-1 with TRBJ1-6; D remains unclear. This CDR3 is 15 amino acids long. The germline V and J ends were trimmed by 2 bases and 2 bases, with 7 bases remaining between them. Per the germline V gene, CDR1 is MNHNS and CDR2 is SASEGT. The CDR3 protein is CASSEPAAYNSPLHF. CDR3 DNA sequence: TGTGCCAGCAGTGAACCCGCAGCCTATAATTCACCCCTCCACTTT.

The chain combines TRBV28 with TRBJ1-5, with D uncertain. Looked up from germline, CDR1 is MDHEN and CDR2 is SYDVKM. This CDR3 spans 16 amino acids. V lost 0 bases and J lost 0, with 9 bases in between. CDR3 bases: TGTGCCAGCAGTTTATGGCGTGATTATAGCAATCAGCCCCAGCATTTT. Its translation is CASSLWRDYSNQPQHF. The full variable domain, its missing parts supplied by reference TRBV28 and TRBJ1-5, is DVKVTQSSRYLVKRTGEKVFLECVQDMDHENMFWYRQDPGLGLRLIYFSYDVKMKEKGDIPEGYSVSREKKERFSLILESASTNQTSMYLCASSLWRDYSNQPQHFGDGTRLSIL.

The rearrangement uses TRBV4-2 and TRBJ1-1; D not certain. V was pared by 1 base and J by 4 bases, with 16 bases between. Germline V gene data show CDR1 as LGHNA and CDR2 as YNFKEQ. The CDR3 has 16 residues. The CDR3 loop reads CASSQGAGGRSTEAFF. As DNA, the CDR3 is TGTGCCAGCAGCCAAGGGGCGGGCGGGAGGTCCACTGAAGCTTTCTTT.

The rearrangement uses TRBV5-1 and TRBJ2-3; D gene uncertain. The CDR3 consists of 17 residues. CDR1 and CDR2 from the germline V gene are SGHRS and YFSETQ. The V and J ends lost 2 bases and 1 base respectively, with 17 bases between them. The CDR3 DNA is TGCGCCAGCAGCTTAGTTTCTAATCCCGGAGGCACAGATACGCAGTATTTT. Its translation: CASSLVSNPGGTDTQYF.

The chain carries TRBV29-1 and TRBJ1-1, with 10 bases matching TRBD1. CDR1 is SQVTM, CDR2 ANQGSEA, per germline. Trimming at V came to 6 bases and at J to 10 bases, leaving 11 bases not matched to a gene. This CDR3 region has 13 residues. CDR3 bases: TGCAGCGTGCACCGCCGGGACAGGGGTTCAGCTTTCTTT. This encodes CSVHRRDRGSAFF.

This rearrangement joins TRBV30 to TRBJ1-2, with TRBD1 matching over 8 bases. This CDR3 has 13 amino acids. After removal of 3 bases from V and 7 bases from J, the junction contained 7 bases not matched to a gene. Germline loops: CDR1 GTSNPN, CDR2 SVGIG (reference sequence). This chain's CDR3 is CAWSTGGSGGYTF. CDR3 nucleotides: TGTGCCTGGAGCACAGGGGGGAGCGGTGGCTACACCTTC.

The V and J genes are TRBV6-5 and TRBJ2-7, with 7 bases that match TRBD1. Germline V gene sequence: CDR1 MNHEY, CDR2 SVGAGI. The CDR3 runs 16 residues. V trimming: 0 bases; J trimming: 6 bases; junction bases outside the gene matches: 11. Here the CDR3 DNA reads TGTGCCAGCAGTTACTCGCCGGGACAGCGATTCGGCGAGCAGTACTTC. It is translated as CASSYSPGQRFGEQYF.

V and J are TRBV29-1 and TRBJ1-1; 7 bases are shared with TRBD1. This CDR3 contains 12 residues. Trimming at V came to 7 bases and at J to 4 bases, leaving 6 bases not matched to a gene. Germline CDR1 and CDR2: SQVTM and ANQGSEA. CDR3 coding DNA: TGCAGCGGGAGACAGGGAAGCACTGAAGCTTTCTTT. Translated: CSGRQGSTEAFF.